The 17 T cell receptor beta chains below come from one sample, sequenced in a study of molecular identifiers for immune sequencing clone quantification. TCRdb reprocessed the PCR reads with MiXCR, giving one entry per CDR3 protein. The profile shows tens of thousands of distinct CDR3 sequences, roughly 18% of them singletons. Source material: naive CD8+ T cells from blood, with Jurkat cell RNA spiked in. The subset here: FACS-sorted CD8+CD4-CCR7+CD45RA+ naive T cells. The receptors derive from a human donor in good health. Some libraries in this study had Jurkat cell RNA spiked in.

This clonotype was seen ten or more times. The rearrangement uses TRBV7-2 and TRBJ2-3, with TRBD2 identical over 11 bases. This CDR3 has 18 amino acids. Germline V gene data show CDR1 as SGHTA and CDR2 as FQGNSA. V gave up 1 base and J gave up 4 bases; unmatched junction bases: 10. In DNA, the CDR3 is TGTGCCAGCAGCTTAGTTCCTAGCGGGAGGAGTTACCCAGATACGCAGTATTTT. Encoded protein: CASSLVPSGRSYPDTQYF.

This clonotype has at least ten counts. The chain uses TRBV14 and TRBJ1-1; D gene uncertain. Germline V gene sequence: CDR1 SGHDN, CDR2 FVKESK. Deletions cut 1 base from V and 5 bases from J, with 11 bases between. This CDR3 region has 14 residues. CDR3 protein: CASSQGSGWTEAFF. In DNA, the CDR3 is TGTGCCAGCAGCCAAGGCTCGGGGTGGACTGAAGCTTTCTTT.

This clonotype has a count of ten or more. The chain uses TRBV28 and TRBJ2-7; 10 bases are a match to TRBD1. Germline trimming cut 2 bases from V and 5 bases from J; bases unmatched to any gene: 6. This CDR3 region has 15 residues. Germline CDR1 reads MDHEN; CDR2 reads SYDVKM. This CDR3 reads CASSLPGTGENEQYF. DNA for the CDR3: TGTGCCAGCAGTTTACCCGGGACAGGGGAGAACGAGCAGTACTTC.

This clonotype was picked up many times. The gene calls are TRBV6-6 and TRBJ2-7; unclear D gene. From germline, CDR1 is MNHNY and CDR2 SVGAGI (reference sequence). V lost 3 bases and J lost 2, with 5 bases in between. The CDR3 runs to 12 residues. The CDR3 DNA reads TGTGCCAGCAGTTATCTAGCCTACGAGCAGTACTTC. This translates into CASSYLAYEQYF.

In its sample, this clonotype was seen many times. J is TRBJ2-5 and V is TRBV13, with 8 bases identical to TRBD1. The length of the CDR3 is 14 residues. Germline-derived CDR1 and CDR2 are PRHDT and FYEKMQ (reference sequence). V dropped 3 bases and J dropped 2; count of bases not matched to a gene: 2. Here the CDR3 reads CASSFRQGQETQYF. In DNA form, the CDR3 reads TGTGCCAGCAGCTTTCGACAGGGGCAAGAGACCCAGTACTTC. Based on the CDR3 plus reference TRBV13 and TRBJ2-5, the full variable domain is AAGVIQSPRHLIKEKRETATLKCYPIPRHDTVYWYQQGPGQDPQFLISFYEKMQSDKGSIPDRFSAQQFSDYHSELNMSSLELGDSALYFCASSFRQGQETQYFGPGTRLLVL.

Concerning this clonotype: With a much larger clone just one base away, this may be a read error. As DNA, the CDR3 is TGTGCCAGCGGATGGACGGAGGAGGTCAACCCCTACAAGCAGTACTTC. Its protein is CASGWTEEVNPYKQYF. This chain connects TRBV28 to TRBJ2-7, with D tentatively TRBD2 (5 bases). The CDR3 is 16 residues long. The germline V gene has CDR1 MDHEN and CDR2 SYDVKM. Supplemented by reference TRBV28 and TRBJ2-7, the full variable domain reads DVKVTQSSRYLVKRTGEKVFLECVQDMDHENMFWYRQDPGLGLRLIYFSYDVKMKEKGDIPEGYSVSREKKERFSLILESASTNQTSMYLCASGWTEEVNPYKQYFGPGTRLTVT.

This clonotype occurred many times. J is TRBJ1-1 and V is TRBV3-1; no definite D call. The CDR3 extends over 12 amino acids. Germline lookup yields CDR1 LGHDT and CDR2 YNNKEL (reference sequence). V lost 7 bases to trimming and J lost 0 bases, with 6 bases between them. Here the CDR3 reads CASTGMNTEAFF. Here the CDR3 DNA reads TGTGCCAGCACGGGGATGAACACTGAAGCTTTCTTT. Drawing the rest from reference TRBV3-1 and TRBJ1-1, the complete variable domain is DTAVSQTPKYLVTQMGNDKSIKCEQNLGHDTMYWYKQDSKKFLKIMFSYNNKELIINETVPNRFSPKSPDKAHLNLHINSLELGDSAVYFCASTGMNTEAFFGQGTRLTVV.

Concerning this clonotype: A read error may account for a junction end that differs from germline. V is TRBV6-6 and J is TRBJ1-3; weak D call: TRBD1 (5 bases). CDR3 length: 16 residues. Germline values: CDR1 MNHNY, CDR2 SVGAGI (reference sequence). CDR3 protein: CTSRVVSPGSENTIYF. The CDR3 DNA reads TGTACCAGCAGAGTGGTGTCGCCAGGGAGTGAAAACACCATATATTTT.

About this clonotype: This may be a read error: a much more frequent sequence differs by one nucleotide. Without the conserved terminal phenylalanine or tryptophan, this CDR3 likely stems from a read error. The rearrangement links TRBV27 to TRBJ1-3; D gene uncertain. The V gene lost 0 bases and the J gene lost 2 bases, with 8 bases spanning the gap. The CDR3 totals 15 residues. CDR1 is MNHEY, CDR2 SMNVEV, per germline (reference sequence). CDR3 coding DNA: TGTGCCAGCAGTTTATCGTACGGACCTGGAAACACCATATATCTT. It yields the protein CASSLSYGPGNTIYL.

This clonotype was found many times. This chain connects TRBV4-3 to TRBJ2-2, with 7 bases that match TRBD2. Germline V gives CDR1 LGHNA, CDR2 YSLEER. CDR3 length: 16 amino acids. V trimming: 4 bases; J trimming: 3 bases; junction bases outside the gene matches: 8. The CDR3: CASSLQWGGYTGELFF. The CDR3, as DNA: TGCGCCAGCAGCCTCCAATGGGGGGGGTACACCGGGGAGCTGTTTTTT.

In its sample, this clonotype was seen many times. The V and J genes are TRBV19 and TRBJ2-7, with 8 bases that match TRBD1. The length of the CDR3 is 15 residues. Germline V gene sequence: CDR1 LNHDA, CDR2 SQIVND (reference sequence). The V gene end was trimmed by 3 bases and the J gene end by 6 bases; junction bases not matched to a gene: 10. CDR3 amino acids: CASSMPRTGLVEQYF. The CDR3 DNA reads TGTGCCAGTAGTATGCCGCGGACAGGGTTAGTCGAGCAGTACTTC.

This clonotype occurred a few times. The genes are TRBV4-1 and TRBJ1-5; D is unclear. From germline, CDR1 is MGHRA and CDR2 YSYEKL. V lost 8 bases and J lost 3, with 14 bases in between. This CDR3 comprises 14 residues. This chain's CDR3 is CASSKIGFNQPQHF. The CDR3 bases are TGCGCCAGCTCTAAAATTGGTTTCAATCAGCCCCAGCATTTT.

This clonotype was detected a few times. This chain connects TRBV20-1 to TRBJ2-1; D might be TRBD2 (5 bases). The germline CDR1 and CDR2 sequences are DFQATT and SNEGSKA (reference sequence). V lost 3 bases and J lost 3, with 15 bases in between. This CDR3 region has 15 residues. The CDR3 nucleotides read TGCAGTGCTAGCCTCCTGGGCGAGGGCTACAATGAGCAGTTCTTC. Protein product: CSASLLGEGYNEQFF.

V usage is TRBV7-9 and J usage is TRBJ2-1; D remains ambiguous. The V end was cut by 1 base, the J end by 3 bases, with 13 bases between. This CDR3 spans 16 amino acids. Germline V gives CDR1 SEHNR, CDR2 FQNEAQ (reference sequence). The CDR3 region is CASSLVVGGLYNEQFF. In DNA, the CDR3 is TGTGCCAGCAGCTTAGTCGTTGGCGGCCTCTACAATGAGCAGTTCTTC.

This clonotype was picked up many times. The chain is built from TRBV4-1 and TRBJ1-1, with TRBD1 matching over 8 bases. V was clipped by 3 bases and J by 3 bases; unmatched bases: 3. The V gene's germline CDR1 is MGHRA and CDR2 YSYEKL. CDR3 length: 14 amino acids. DNA of the CDR3: TGCGCCAGCAGCCATACAGGGGGAGACACTGAAGCTTTCTTT. It encodes CASSHTGGDTEAFF.

V usage is TRBV2 and J usage is TRBJ2-7; 8 bases map to TRBD2. Losses at the gene ends were 6 bases for V and 0 bases for J; bases not matched to a gene: 7. The CDR3 consists of 15 residues. Germline V gene sequence: CDR1 SNHLY, CDR2 FYNNEI. CDR3 residues: CASSATTSVSYEQYF. CDR3 nucleotide sequence: TGTGCCAGCAGCGCCACGACTAGCGTCTCCTACGAGCAGTACTTC.

This clonotype was seen repeatedly, ten times or more. CDR3 protein: CASSYVSQGVLYTEAFF. The CDR3 DNA reads as TGTGCCAGCAGTTATGTTTCACAGGGAGTTTTGTACACTGAAGCTTTCTTT. The chain uses TRBV6-5 and TRBJ1-1; D is perhaps TRBD1 (6 bases). Germline V CDR1 and CDR2: MNHEY, SVGAGI. V lost 3 bases, J lost 3 bases, and 20 bases lay in between. This CDR3 has 17 residues.